What follows describes a single TCR beta chain. Looked up from germline, CDR1 is LNHDA and CDR2 is SQIVND (reference sequence). CDR3 size: 16 residues. V gave up 1 base and J gave up 1 base, with 11 bases separating them. This sample was taken from a study of technical replicates of blood from a few donors. Clones were read by immunoSEQ multiplex PCR, and TCRdb kept only the in-frame ones, dropping some. Among about 67,000 clones listed, approximately 97% were seen once. This clonotype was sampled from a human donor in good health. This rearrangement joins TRBV19 to TRBJ1-5; D call uncertain. Sequenced material: T cells isolated from PBMCs. The CDR3 region is CASSIVRGTSNQPQHF. The DNA for the CDR3 is TGTGCCAGTAGTATAGTCCGGGGTACGAGCAATCAGCCCCAGCATTTT.